This T cell receptor (beta chain) was profiled in a study of blood T cell repertoires in COVID-19. Study as a whole: Sample material is recorded as cDNA or gDNA derived from T cells, B-cell-depleted T cells, or PBMCs.

Assay used: immunoSEQ multiplex PCR; TCRdb lists only in-frame clones, some missing. The table shows 100,000 to 150,000 clones, with nearly 90% occurring only once. Enrolled during active infection, Seattle patients were then followed longitudinally. This CDR3 contains 16 residues. This TCR came from a woman aged 60-75 years with COVID-19, enrolled during active disease. This chain connects TRBV21-1 to TRBJ2-1; the tabulated D call, TRBD2, remains unverified against the DNA. TRBV21-1 is classified as a pseudogene. What was sequenced was peripheral blood. The CDR3 bases are TGTGCCAGCAGCAAGGGTGGCGGGTGGGCTTACAATGAGCAGTTCTTC. Its translation is CASSKGGGWAYNEQFF.